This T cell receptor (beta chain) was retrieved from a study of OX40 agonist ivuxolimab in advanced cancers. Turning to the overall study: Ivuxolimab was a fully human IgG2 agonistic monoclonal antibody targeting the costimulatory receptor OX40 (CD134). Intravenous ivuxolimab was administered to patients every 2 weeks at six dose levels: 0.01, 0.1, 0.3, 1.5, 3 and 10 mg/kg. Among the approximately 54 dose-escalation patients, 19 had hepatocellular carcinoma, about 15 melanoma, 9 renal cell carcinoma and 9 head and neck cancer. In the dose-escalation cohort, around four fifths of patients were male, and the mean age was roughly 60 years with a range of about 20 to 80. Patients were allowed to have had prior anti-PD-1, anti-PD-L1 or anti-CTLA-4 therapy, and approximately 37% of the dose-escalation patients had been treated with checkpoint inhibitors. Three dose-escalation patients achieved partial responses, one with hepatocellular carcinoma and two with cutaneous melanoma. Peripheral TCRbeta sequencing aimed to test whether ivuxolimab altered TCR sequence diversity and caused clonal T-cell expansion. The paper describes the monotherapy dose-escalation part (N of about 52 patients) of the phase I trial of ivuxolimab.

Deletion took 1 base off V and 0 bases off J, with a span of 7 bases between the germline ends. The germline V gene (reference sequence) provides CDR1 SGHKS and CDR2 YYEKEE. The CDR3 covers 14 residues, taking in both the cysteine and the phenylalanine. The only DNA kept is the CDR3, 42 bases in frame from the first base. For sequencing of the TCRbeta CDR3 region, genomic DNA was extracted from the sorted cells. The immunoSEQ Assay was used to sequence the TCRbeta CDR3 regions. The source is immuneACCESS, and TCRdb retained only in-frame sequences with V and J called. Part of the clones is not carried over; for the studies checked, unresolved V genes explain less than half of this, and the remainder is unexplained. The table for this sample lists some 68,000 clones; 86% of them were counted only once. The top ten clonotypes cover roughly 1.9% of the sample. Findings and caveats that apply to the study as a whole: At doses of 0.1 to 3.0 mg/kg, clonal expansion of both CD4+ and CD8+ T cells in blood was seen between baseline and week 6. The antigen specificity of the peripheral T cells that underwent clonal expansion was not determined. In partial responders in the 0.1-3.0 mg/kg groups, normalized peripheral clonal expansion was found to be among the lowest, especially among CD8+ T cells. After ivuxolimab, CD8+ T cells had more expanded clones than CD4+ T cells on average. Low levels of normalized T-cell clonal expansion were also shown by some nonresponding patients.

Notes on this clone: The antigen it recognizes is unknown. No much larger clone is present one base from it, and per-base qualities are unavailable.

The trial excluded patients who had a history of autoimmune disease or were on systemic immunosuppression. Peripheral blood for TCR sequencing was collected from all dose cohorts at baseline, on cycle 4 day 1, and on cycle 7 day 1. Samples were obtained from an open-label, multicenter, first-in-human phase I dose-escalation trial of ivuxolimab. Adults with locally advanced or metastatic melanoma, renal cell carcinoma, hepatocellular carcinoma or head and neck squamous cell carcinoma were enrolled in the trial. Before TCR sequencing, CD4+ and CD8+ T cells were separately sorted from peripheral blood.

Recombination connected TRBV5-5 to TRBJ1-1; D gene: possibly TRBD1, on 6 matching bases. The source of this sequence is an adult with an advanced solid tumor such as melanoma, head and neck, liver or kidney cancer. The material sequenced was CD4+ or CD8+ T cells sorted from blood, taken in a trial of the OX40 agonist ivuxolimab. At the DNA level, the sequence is TGTGCCAGCAGCTTGACAGGGATGAACACTGAAGCTTTCTTT. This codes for CASSLTGMNTEAFF. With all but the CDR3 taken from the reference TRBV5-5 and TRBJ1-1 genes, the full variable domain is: DAGVTQSPTHLIKTRGQQVTLRCSPISGHKSVSWYQQVLGQGPQFIFQYYEKEERGRGNFPDRFSARQFPNYSSELNVNALLLGDSALYLCASSLTGMNTEAFFGQGTRLTVV.